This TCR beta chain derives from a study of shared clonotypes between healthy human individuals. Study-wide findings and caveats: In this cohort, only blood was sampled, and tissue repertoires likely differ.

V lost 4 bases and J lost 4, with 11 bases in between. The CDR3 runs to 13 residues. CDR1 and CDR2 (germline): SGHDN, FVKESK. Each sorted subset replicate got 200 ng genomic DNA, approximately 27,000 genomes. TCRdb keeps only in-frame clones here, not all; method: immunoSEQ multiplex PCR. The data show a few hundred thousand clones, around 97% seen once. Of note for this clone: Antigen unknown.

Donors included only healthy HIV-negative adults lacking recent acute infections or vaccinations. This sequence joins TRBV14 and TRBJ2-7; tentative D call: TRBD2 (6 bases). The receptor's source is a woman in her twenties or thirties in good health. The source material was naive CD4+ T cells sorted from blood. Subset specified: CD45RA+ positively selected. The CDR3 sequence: CASSPGVMYEQYF. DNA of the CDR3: TGTGCCAGCAGCCCGGGAGTGATGTACGAGCAGTACTTC.